Presented here are 24 T cell receptor beta chains from one specimen sequenced in a study of response to subunit inactivated influenza vaccine. TCRdb fed the RT-PCR reads into MiXCR, producing one record per CDR3 protein. The sample carries 490,000 or so distinct CDR3 sequences, approximately 7.6% recorded once. The source was PBMCs from blood, collected less than 25 months after vaccination. These receptors came from a man between 50 and 69 years old who received an inactivated influenza vaccine.

J is TRBJ2-7 and V is TRBV5-6; D is undetermined. The germline gives CDR1 SGHDT, CDR2 YYEEEE. This CDR3 spans 15 amino acids. V lost 2 bases and J 0 bases, leaving 12 bases between the germline ends. CDR3 DNA: TGTGCCAGCAGCTTCTCCCAGCCCAGCTCCTACGAGCAGTACTTC. This sequence encodes CASSFSQPSSYEQYF. The whole variable domain, filled in from reference TRBV5-6 and TRBJ2-7, reads DAGVTQSPTHLIKTRGQQVTLRCSPKSGHDTVSWYQQALGQGPQFIFQYYEEEERQRGNFPDRFSGHQFPNYSSELNVNALLLGDSALYLCASSFSQPSSYEQYFGPGTRLTVT.

As regards this clonotype: Given a much more abundant clone one base away, this may be a read error. The CDR3 nucleotides read TGTGCCAGCACCCCGGGCAGGATCTCCTACGAGCAGTACTTC. Translating it yields CASTPGRISYEQYF. The V call is TRBV7-2, the J call TRBJ2-7; D gene uncertain. Germline V gives CDR1 SGHTA, CDR2 FQGNSA. This CDR3 is 14 amino acids long. Between the trimmed V and J ends, which lost 7 bases and 0 bases, there was a span of 13 bases. Supplemented by reference TRBV7-2 and TRBJ2-7, the full variable domain reads GAGVSQSPSNKVTEKGKDVELRCDPISGHTALYWYRQSLGQGLEFLIYFQGNSAPDKSGLPSDRFSAERTGGSVSTLTIQRTQQEDSAVYLCASTPGRISYEQYFGPGTRLTVT.

This clonotype was detected ten times or more. The V call is TRBV7-2, the J call TRBJ2-1; no firm D call. Deletions cut 2 bases from V and 10 bases from J, with 15 bases between. This CDR3 contains 14 residues. CDR1 is SGHTA, CDR2 FQGNSA, per germline. CDR3 coding DNA: TGTGCCAGCAGCTTACTATTATGGGTAGGCGAGCAGTTCTTC. The encoded protein is CASSLLLWVGEQFF.

The chain joins TRBV7-2 to TRBJ1-1, with TRBD1 identical over 7 bases. The CDR3 is 13 amino acids. CDR1 is SGHTA, CDR2 FQGNSA, per germline. The junction had 7 bases not matched to a gene; V was cut back by 5 bases and J by 7 bases. CDR3 sequence: CASSPHRDSEAFF. The CDR3 DNA reads TGTGCCAGCAGCCCCCACCGGGACAGTGAAGCTTTCTTT.

This clonotype was counted a few times. V usage is TRBV7-9 and J usage is TRBJ2-7; 8 nucleotides agree with TRBD1. V lost 3 bases, J lost 7 bases, and 2 bases stayed unmatched. The CDR3 spans 12 residues. CDR1 is SEHNR, CDR2 FQNEAQ, per germline (reference sequence). Here the CDR3 DNA reads TGTGCCAGCAGCTTTGACAGGGGTGAGCAGTACTTC. This translates into CASSFDRGEQYF.

This chain connects TRBV12-3 or TRBV12-4 to TRBJ1-4; D ambiguous. The CDR3 has 15 amino acids. Trimming cost V 4 bases and J 3 bases, with 12 bases left between them. The CDR3 sequence: CASSWTAGSNEKLFF. CDR3 in DNA: TGTGCCAGCAGTTGGACCGCGGGATCTAATGAAAAACTGTTTTTT.

This clonotype was recorded at least ten times. V usage is TRBV4-2 and J usage is TRBJ2-1, with 7 bases fitting TRBD1. V lost 4 bases, J lost 8 bases, and 17 bases stayed unmatched. The CDR3 runs 17 residues. CDR1 is LGHNA and CDR2 is YNFKEQ in the germline V gene. DNA for the CDR3: TGTGCCAGCAGCCCGAGGGCACTGACAGGGTGGGTCGATGAGCAGTTCTTC. This codes for CASSPRALTGWVDEQFF.

V and J are TRBV9 and TRBJ2-1; D is possibly TRBD2 (5 bases). V was trimmed by 0 bases and J by 9 bases, leaving 16 bases between them. Germline-derived CDR1 and CDR2 are SGDLS and YYNGEE. There are 15 residues in the CDR3. The CDR3 spells CASSVGGNELGEQFF. CDR3 sequence (DNA): TGTGCCAGCAGCGTAGGAGGGAACGAGTTGGGTGAGCAGTTCTTC.

This clonotype was found a few times. The chain is built from TRBV5-1 and TRBJ2-5; 8 positions agree with TRBD2. J lost 5 bases, V lost 5 bases, and 11 bases had no gene match. Germline assignment: CDR1 SGHRS and CDR2 YFSETQ. This CDR3 is 15 amino acids long. The CDR3 DNA follows: TGCGCCAGCAGACTTAGCGGGGACCTAAGTGAGACCCAGTACTTC. The encoded protein is CASRLSGDLSETQYF.

This clonotype was seen only a few times. The chain links TRBV7-2 to TRBJ2-5, with TRBD2 identical over 7 bases. The CDR3 sequence is 14 residues long. Germline-derived CDR1 and CDR2 are SGHTA and FQGNSA. V shed 6 bases, J shed 2 bases, and the junction held 6 bases outside the gene matches. CDR3 sequence reads: CASSSVGGQETQYF. The CDR3 region has the DNA TGTGCCAGCAGTTCCGTCGGGGGGCAAGAGACCCAGTACTTC.

The chain combines TRBV6-1 with TRBJ1-5; D unresolved. V lost 1 base to trimming and J lost 4 bases, with 8 bases between them. Germline V CDR1 and CDR2: MNHNS, SASEGT. CDR3 length: 14 residues. CDR3 nucleotides: TGTGCCAGCAGTGAAGGGCGCGGGAATCAGCCCCAGCATTTT. It yields the protein CASSEGRGNQPQHF.

The rearrangement joins TRBV7-2 to TRBJ2-2, with a possible D match to TRBD2 (5 bases). V was trimmed by 3 bases and J by 8 bases, leaving 19 bases between them. CDR3 length: 16 residues. Germline values: CDR1 SGHTA, CDR2 FQGNSA. The CDR3 reads CASSFMRAGLNGELFF. The CDR3 DNA reads TGTGCCAGCAGCTTCATGCGTGCGGGCCTCAATGGGGAGCTGTTTTTT.

The V and J genes are TRBV5-6 and TRBJ2-3; the match to TRBD1 covers 9 bases. Germline V gene data show CDR1 as SGHDT and CDR2 as YYEEEE. Trimming cost V 3 bases and J 0 bases; bases outside gene matches: 5. CDR3 length: 16 amino acids. The CDR3 region has the DNA TGTGCCAGCAGCTCCGAGACAGGGGGAAGCACAGATACGCAGTATTTT. This gives the protein CASSSETGGSTDTQYF.

This clonotype was counted only a few times. This rearrangement joins TRBV20-1 to TRBJ1-1, with TRBD1 identical over 8 bases. The CDR3 consists of 12 residues. CDR1 is DFQATT, CDR2 SNEGSKA, per germline (reference sequence). Germline trimming cut 4 bases from V and 4 bases from J; bases unmatched to any gene: 2. In nucleotides, the CDR3 is TGCAGTGCTATTACAGGGGGCACTGAAGCTTTCTTT. Protein sequence: CSAITGGTEAFF.

The chain recombines TRBV28 with TRBJ2-6; no clear D. The germline CDR1 and CDR2 sequences are MDHEN and SYDVKM. The V end was cut by 4 bases, the J end by 0 bases, with 10 bases between. The CDR3 has 16 residues. CDR3 sequence (DNA): TGTGCCAGCAGTTCCGGACCTCACTCTGGGGCCAACGTCCTGACTTTC. This gives the protein CASSSGPHSGANVLTF.

This clonotype has more than one count but fewer than ten. The chain combines TRBV20-1 with TRBJ2-1; 12 nucleotides line up with TRBD2. With 5 bases clipped from V and 8 bases from J, the junction kept 7 bases outside the gene matches. The CDR3 has 14 residues. The germline CDR1 and CDR2 sequences are DFQATT and SNEGSKA (reference sequence). The CDR3 region is CSARTSGTRDEQFF. The CDR3, as DNA: TGCAGTGCTCGGACTAGCGGGACGAGGGATGAGCAGTTCTTC.

Many counts were recorded for this clonotype. The rearrangement uses TRBV12-3 or TRBV12-4 and TRBJ2-7; 7 nucleotides agree with TRBD1. The CDR3 sequence is 13 residues long. J lost 3 bases, V lost 2 bases, and 1 base had no gene match. In DNA, the CDR3 is TGTGCCAGCAGTTTACAGGGGGTCTACGAGCAGTACTTC. Translation gives CASSLQGVYEQYF.

The chain combines TRBV13 with TRBJ2-1; a weak D match, TRBD2 (5 bases). Germline-derived CDR1 and CDR2 are PRHDT and FYEKMQ (reference sequence). The CDR3 is 12 residues long. V lost 5 bases and J lost 7, with 9 bases in between. The CDR3 reads CASSKTGNEQFF. For the CDR3, the DNA is TGTGCCAGCAGCAAGACGGGGAATGAGCAGTTCTTC.

The chain links TRBV4-3 to TRBJ2-3; 7 bases line up with TRBD1. CDR3 length: 16 residues. V lost 4 bases to trimming and J lost 4 bases; unmatched junction nucleotides: 11. Germline CDR1 and CDR2: LGHNA and YSLEER. The CDR3 region has the DNA TGCGCCAGCAGCCTCTCGACAGGGATTCATGCAGATACGCAGTATTTT. It is translated as CASSLSTGIHADTQYF.

J is TRBJ2-1 and V is TRBV28; 9 bases agree with TRBD1. CDR3 length: 18 amino acids. The germline V gene has CDR1 MDHEN and CDR2 SYDVKM. With 5 bases clipped from V and 4 bases from J, the junction kept 15 bases outside the gene matches. Here the CDR3 reads CASSDQNRGLGPYNEQFF. Written as DNA, the CDR3 is TGTGCCAGCAGTGATCAGAACAGGGGGCTGGGGCCTTACAATGAGCAGTTCTTC.

The genes are TRBV30 and TRBJ2-7; 12 bases align to TRBD2. The CDR3 contains 18 residues. Germline V gene data show CDR1 as GTSNPN and CDR2 as SVGIG (reference sequence). V gave up 3 bases and J gave up 1 base; unmatched junction bases: 13. DNA for the CDR3: TGTGCCTGGAGCGCGTCGCACCTGGGACTAGCGGGTTCCTACGAGCAGTACTTC. It codes for CAWSASHLGLAGSYEQYF.

The rearrangement uses TRBV12-3 or TRBV12-4 and TRBJ2-7; D is tentatively TRBD1 or TRBD2 (6 bases each). Trimming took 3 bases from V and 6 from J, leaving 12 bases between them. The CDR3 is 13 residues long. The CDR3, as DNA: TGTGCCAGCAGTTTTATGTCGGGGGCCGAGCAGTACTTC. Encoded protein: CASSFMSGAEQYF.

In its sample, this clonotype was seen a few times. The chain is built from TRBV4-2 and TRBJ2-5; the match to TRBD2 covers 10 bases. Trimming cost V 1 base and J 5 bases; bases outside gene matches: 7. Germline V gene lookup returns CDR1 LGHNA and CDR2 YNFKEQ. The CDR3 contains 16 residues. This CDR3 is CASSQGTSGRWETQYF. Written as DNA, the CDR3 is TGTGCCAGCAGCCAAGGGACTAGCGGAAGATGGGAGACCCAGTACTTC.

The chain carries TRBV5-1 and TRBJ1-5, with D uncertain. With 4 bases removed from V and 3 bases from J, the gap between germline ends came to 14 bases. Germline CDR1 reads SGHRS; CDR2 reads YFSETQ. The CDR3 extends over 15 amino acids. The CDR3 DNA reads TGCGCCAGCAGCCCAAGTAGCGGGTTCAATCAGCCCCAGCATTTT. Protein: CASSPSSGFNQPQHF.